This record concerns one TCR beta chain sequence. Its antigen is unidentified. The use of a sample-barcoded 5' primer and a J-beta primer mix characterized a second PCR of roughly 7 to 11 cycles. Every molecule of cDNA carried a tag from a template-switch adaptor with 12 random nucleotides. One entry per CDR3 protein, called by TCRdb with MiXCR from the 5' RACE reads. Of about 640,000 distinct CDR3 sequences listed, about 28% were seen once; the top ten hold 15% to 18%. This entry is derived from a study of blood T cells in healthy people across ages. From germline, CDR1 is GTSNPN and CDR2 SVGIG (reference sequence). The CDR3 extends over 15 amino acids. Trimming took 2 bases from V and 8 from J, leaving 18 bases between them. Study conclusions and caveats: Roughly linear declines in TCR beta diversity per million T cells occurred with age.

The chain employs TRBV30 and TRBJ1-4; the D gene is possibly TRBD1 (5 bases). The clonotype comes from a woman aged 80 or over in good health. The sequenced sample consisted of blood. CDR3 nucleotides: TGTGCCTGGAGTCCGCAAGGAGGGGCGGGAGAAAAACTGTTTTTT. Amino acids: CAWSPQGGAGEKLFF. Drawing the rest from reference TRBV30 and TRBJ1-4, the complete variable domain is SQTIHQWPATLVQPVGSPLSLECTVEGTSNPNLYWYRQAAGRGLQLLFYSVGIGQISSEVPQNLSASRPQDRQFILSSKKLLLSDSGFYLCAWSPQGGAGEKLFFGSGTQLSVL.